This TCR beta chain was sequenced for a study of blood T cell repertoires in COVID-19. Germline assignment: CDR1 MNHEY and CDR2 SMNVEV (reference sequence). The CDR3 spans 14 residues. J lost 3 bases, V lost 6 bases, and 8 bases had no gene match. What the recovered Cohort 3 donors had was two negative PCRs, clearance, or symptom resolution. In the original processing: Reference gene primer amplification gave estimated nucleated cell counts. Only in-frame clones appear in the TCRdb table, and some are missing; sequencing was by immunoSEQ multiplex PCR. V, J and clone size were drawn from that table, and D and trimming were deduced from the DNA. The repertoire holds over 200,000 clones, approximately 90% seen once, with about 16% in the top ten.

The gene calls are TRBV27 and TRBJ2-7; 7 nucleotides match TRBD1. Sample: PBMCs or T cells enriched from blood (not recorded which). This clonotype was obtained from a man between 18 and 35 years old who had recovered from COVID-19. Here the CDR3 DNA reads TGTGCCAGCAGAACACAGGGGAATCACTACGAGCAGTACTTC. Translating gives CASRTQGNHYEQYF.